This T cell receptor beta chain stems from a study of radiation and T cells in renal cell carcinoma. Across the study: Nephrectomy followed 15 Gy stereotactic body radiation by 4 weeks.

Profiling relied on immunoSEQ multiplex PCR, and the TCRdb table lists in-frame clones only, not all of them. The repertoire holds about 150,000 clones, around 90% seen once, with roughly 4% in the top ten. The germline V and J ends were trimmed by 6 bases and 1 base, with 12 bases remaining between them. This CDR3 region has 13 residues. Germline CDR1 and CDR2: SQVTM and ANQGSEA. Time point denoted: baseline pretreatment blood. The treatment: 15 Gy SBRT to primary tumor, nephrectomy 4 weeks later. Clear cell pathology was present in this patient's renal cell carcinoma. The material sequenced was blood, taken from a patient whose treatment included radiotherapy and nephrectomy. This TCR was recovered from a woman aged 70 to 79 with renal cell carcinoma. The chain uses TRBV29-1 and TRBJ1-1; TRBD1 is a possible D gene (6 bases). CDR3 bases: TGCAGCGTCCAGGGGACGGGGAACACTGAAGCTTTCTTT. It is translated as CSVQGTGNTEAFF.